The 17 T cell receptor beta chains below were found in one sample sequenced in a study of cytomegalovirus exposure and HLA in healthy donors. Researchers ran the PCR with 60 Vbeta and 13 Jbeta primers. Method: immunoSEQ multiplex PCR; TCRdb's copy keeps in-frame clones and lacks some. The sample holds tens of thousands of clones, around 86% seen once. The sequenced sample consisted of PBMCs. The receptor source for this set is a woman between 35 and 50 years old in good health and CMV-seropositive.

CDR3 sequence reads: CASSPKGLLNSPLHF. The CDR3 coding sequence is TGTGCCAGCTCACCCAAGGGACTGCTTAATTCACCCCTCCACTTT. This chain uses TRBV18 with TRBJ1-6; tentatively, D is TRBD1 (5 bases). With 3 bases removed from V and 6 bases from J, the gap between germline ends came to 12 bases. This CDR3 region has 15 residues. Germline CDR1 and CDR2: KGHSH and LQKENI.

J is TRBJ1-1 and V is TRBV5-1; TRBD1 agrees at 9 bases. The CDR3 is made up of 13 amino acids. CDR1 SGHRS and CDR2 YFSETQ come from the germline V gene. Unmatched junction bases numbered 5, after V lost 4 bases and J lost 7 bases. CDR3 nucleotide sequence: TGCGCCAGCAGCAGAGGGACAGGGATTGAAGCTTTCTTT. Translated, it gives CASSRGTGIEAFF. Full variable domain (remainder filled in from reference TRBV5-1 and TRBJ1-1): KAGVTQTPRYLIKTRGQQVTLSCSPISGHRSVSWYQQTPGQGLQFLFEYFSETQRNKGNFPGRFSGRQFSNSRSEMNVSTLELGDSALYLCASSRGTGIEAFFGQGTRLTVV.

The V call is TRBV5-5, the J call TRBJ1-2; D may be TRBD1 (5 bases). V was pared by 0 bases and J by 4 bases, with 13 bases between. The CDR3 has 15 amino acids. CDR1 and CDR2 from the germline V gene are SGHKS and YYEKEE (reference sequence). The CDR3 nucleotides are TGTGCCAGCAGCTTGGCAGGGAGGCAGGGCTATGGCTACACCTTC. Translation gives CASSLAGRQGYGYTF.

V and J are TRBV27 and TRBJ2-7, with D maybe TRBD1 (6 bases). Trimming removed 6 bases at V and 4 bases at J, with 19 bases between. Looked up from germline, CDR1 is MNHEY and CDR2 is SMNVEV (reference sequence). The CDR3 length is 15 residues. The CDR3, as DNA: TGTGCCAGCAGCTTAAGGGGCCCCGGACAGTACGAGCAGTACTTC. Translation gives CASSLRGPGQYEQYF.

The chain links TRBV18 to TRBJ2-7; TRBD1 agrees at 7 bases. Per germline, CDR1 KGHSH and CDR2 LQKENI. The CDR3 is 16 residues long. V was pared by 6 bases and J by 7 bases, with 18 bases of the junction left unmatched. The DNA for the CDR3 is TGTGCCAGCTCGCCCATGCAGGGGGTCACGTCTCGAGAGCAGTACTTC. This gives the protein CASSPMQGVTSREQYF.

The rearrangement joins TRBV27 to TRBJ2-7; the match to TRBD1 covers 7 bases. This CDR3 region has 15 residues. V gave up 5 bases and J gave up 0 bases; unmatched junction bases: 7. CDR1 and CDR2 (germline): MNHEY, SMNVEV (reference sequence). The CDR3, as DNA: TGTGCCAGCAGTCCCGTGGGACAGAACTCCTACGAGCAGTACTTC. As protein: CASSPVGQNSYEQYF.

V usage is TRBV2 and J usage is TRBJ1-2; the D gene is possibly TRBD1 (6 bases). The CDR3 consists of 14 residues. Germline loops: CDR1 SNHLY, CDR2 FYNNEI. V shed 3 bases and J shed 8 bases, with 16 bases lying between them. The CDR3 DNA reads as TGTGCCAGCAGTGACGACAGGCAACAAGGGGGCTACACCTTC. It yields the protein CASSDDRQQGGYTF.

The CDR3 sequence is CASSRGTKDEAQYF. The CDR3 coding sequence is TGCGCCAGCAGCCGGGGCACAAAGGACGAGGCCCAGTACTTC. The rearrangement uses TRBV4-3 and TRBJ2-5, with D perhaps matching TRBD1 (5 bases). V dropped 4 bases and J dropped 9 bases, with 18 bases sitting between them. This CDR3 region has 14 residues. Looked up from germline, CDR1 is LGHNA and CDR2 is YSLEER.

This clone was seen only once. The chain links TRBV9 to TRBJ1-2; TRBD1 matches at 7 bases. This CDR3 is built from 14 residues. The J segment lost 6 bases and the V segment lost 0 bases, leaving 5 bases of the junction unmatched. Germline CDR1 is SGDLS and CDR2 is YYNGEE. The CDR3 region is CASSVDAGGNGYTF. CDR3 nucleotides: TGTGCCAGCAGCGTAGATGCAGGGGGAAATGGCTACACCTTC.

The J gene is TRBJ2-1, the V gene TRBV2; 7 nucleotides match TRBD2. Unmatched junction bases numbered 4, after V lost 6 bases and J lost 2 bases. The CDR3 spans 14 residues. Germline CDR1 reads SNHLY; CDR2 reads FYNNEI. The CDR3 here is CASRGGGPYNEQFF. For the CDR3, the DNA is TGTGCCAGCAGGGGCGGGGGACCCTACAATGAGCAGTTCTTC.

The chain employs TRBV6-1 and TRBJ1-2, with 8 bases lining up with TRBD1. This CDR3 is built from 13 residues. With 2 bases clipped from V and 7 bases from J, the junction kept 3 bases outside the gene matches. The germline gives CDR1 MNHNS, CDR2 SASEGT. The chain's CDR3 is CASSEQGARGYTF. The DNA of the CDR3 is TGTGCCAGCAGTGAACAGGGGGCGCGTGGCTACACCTTC.

Concerning this clone: Distinct nucleotide sequences in the sample also encode this CDR3. V gene TRBV5-5 combines with J gene TRBJ1-2; possible D gene TRBD1, 5 bases. The CDR3 is 14 residues long. V gave up 3 bases and J gave up 4 bases, with 13 bases separating them. Germline values: CDR1 SGHKS, CDR2 YYEKEE (reference sequence). CDR3 nucleotides: TGTGCCAGCAGCTCGACGGGGGGAGGCTATGGCTACACCTTC. Its protein is CASSSTGGGYGYTF.

The chain has TRBV4-3 and TRBJ1-5, with a possible D match to TRBD1 (5 bases). Germline V gives CDR1 LGHNA, CDR2 YSLEER. V dropped 5 bases and J dropped 4 bases, with 12 bases sitting between them. The length of the CDR3 is 14 residues. The CDR3 protein is CASSVQQDNQPQHF. The CDR3 nucleotides read TGCGCCAGCAGCGTACAACAGGATAATCAGCCCCAGCATTTT.

V is TRBV6-6 and J is TRBJ1-2; D call uncertain. The V gene lost 3 bases and the J gene lost 1 base, with 9 bases spanning the gap. CDR3 length equals 14 residues. The V gene's germline CDR1 is MNHNY and CDR2 SVGAGI (reference sequence). This chain's CDR3 is CASSYLRLNYGYTF. The CDR3, as DNA: TGTGCCAGCAGTTATCTCCGACTTAACTATGGCTACACCTTC.

This clone is a singleton in its sample. V usage is TRBV2 and J usage is TRBJ2-7, with 9 bases fitting TRBD2. The CDR3 covers 13 residues. Germline V gives CDR1 SNHLY, CDR2 FYNNEI. The junction had 4 bases not matched to a gene; V was cut back by 7 bases and J by 3 bases. The CDR3, as DNA: TGTGCCAGCACTTTGCGGGGGGGCTACGAGCAGTACTTC. Translated, it gives CASTLRGGYEQYF.

V and J are TRBV7-2 and TRBJ2-1; D is unclear. This CDR3 region has 14 residues. From germline, CDR1 is SGHTA and CDR2 FQGNSA. Trimming removed 5 bases from V and 4 bases from J, with 12 bases in between. CDR3 coding DNA: TGTGCCAGCAGCCTTAGGCGGCCGTACAATGAGCAGTTCTTC. Amino acid sequence: CASSLRRPYNEQFF. The full variable domain, with the rest looked up from reference TRBV7-2 and TRBJ2-1, is GAGVSQSPSNKVTEKGKDVELRCDPISGHTALYWYRQSLGQGLEFLIYFQGNSAPDKSGLPSDRFSAERTGGSVSTLTIQRTQQEDSAVYLCASSLRRPYNEQFFGPGTRLTVL.

This clone was counted a few times. The chain uses TRBV9 and TRBJ2-7, with TRBD2 matching 11 bases. The CDR3 loop spans 15 amino acids. V lost 7 bases and J lost 12; bases outside the gene matches: 18. Germline loops: CDR1 SGDLS, CDR2 YYNGEE. This CDR3 reads CASSKEGGLAGGLYF. The CDR3 DNA reads TGTGCCAGCTCGAAGGAAGGGGGGCTAGCGGGGGGCCTGTACTTC. Full variable domain (rest looked up from reference TRBV9 and TRBJ2-7): DSGVTQTPKHLITATGQRVTLRCSPRSGDLSVYWYQQSLDQGLQFLIQYYNGEERAKGNILERFSAQQFPDLHSELNLSSLELGDSALYFCASSKEGGLAGGLYFGPGTRLTVT.